A single sample is the source of the 30 T cell receptor beta chains below, sequenced in a study of blood T cell repertoires in COVID-19. TCRdb's copy holds only in-frame clones and misses some; the assay was immunoSEQ multiplex PCR. The sample has fewer than 120,000 clones, 70% to 90% seen once. The specimen was peripheral blood. The receptors were gathered from a woman aged 45-60 years with acute or convalescent COVID-19.

This clone was observed once. The chain joins TRBV13 to TRBJ2-6, with D perhaps TRBD2 (6 bases). CDR3 size: 18 residues. V dropped 4 bases and J dropped 0 bases, with 16 bases sitting between them. Per germline, CDR1 PRHDT and CDR2 FYEKMQ (reference sequence). This CDR3 reads CASSSRAGQSSGANVLTF. CDR3 in DNA: TGTGCCAGCAGCTCCCGAGCGGGCCAGAGCTCTGGGGCCAACGTCCTGACTTTC. The full variable domain, completed using reference TRBV13 and TRBJ2-6, is AAGVIQSPRHLIKEKRETATLKCYPIPRHDTVYWYQQGPGQDPQFLISFYEKMQSDKGSIPDRFSAQQFSDYHSELNMSSLELGDSALYFCASSSRAGQSSGANVLTFGAGSRLTVL.

The chain links TRBV11-2 to TRBJ2-5; 7 bases line up with TRBD2. This CDR3 has 15 amino acids. The V gene's germline CDR1 is SGHAT and CDR2 FQNNGV. The V segment lost 0 bases and the J segment 5 bases; nucleotides outside the gene matches: 6. CDR3 region: CASSLDGLAEETQYF. In nucleotides, the CDR3 is TGTGCCAGCAGCTTAGATGGGCTAGCGGAGGAGACCCAGTACTTC.

The chain combines TRBV11-3 with TRBJ2-2; TRBD2 matches 8 bases. Germline loops: CDR1 SGHNT, CDR2 YENEEA. This CDR3 spans 14 amino acids. V lost 2 bases to trimming and J lost 6 bases; unmatched junction nucleotides: 2. This CDR3 reads CASSLQAGAGELFF. The CDR3 region has the DNA TGTGCCAGCAGCTTACAAGCGGGAGCCGGGGAGCTGTTTTTT.

The chain combines TRBV11-2 with TRBJ1-6; D not certain. The CDR3 has 14 residues. Germline-derived CDR1 and CDR2 are SGHAT and FQNNGV. Trimming left V 3 bases short and J 7 bases short, with 10 bases between. In nucleotides, the CDR3 is TGTGCCAGCAGCTTCATCGGGGAGAATTCACCCCTCCACTTT. Translating it yields CASSFIGENSPLHF.

J is TRBJ1-5 and V is TRBV28; 8 bases are a match to TRBD1. This CDR3 contains 15 residues. Germline CDR1 is MDHEN and CDR2 is SYDVKM. V was clipped by 6 bases and J by 7 bases; unmatched bases: 11. The CDR3 DNA reads TGTGCCAGCAGCCAACGCCAGGCAGGGGGCCAGCCCCAGCATTTT. It yields the protein CASSQRQAGGQPQHF.

The chain has TRBV5-1 and TRBJ2-7, with 11 bases that match TRBD2. V trimming: 1 base; J trimming: 2 bases; junction bases outside the gene matches: 8. This CDR3 region has 17 residues. Germline assignment: CDR1 SGHRS and CDR2 YFSETQ. CDR3 nucleotide sequence: TGCGCCAGCAGCTTGATTGGGACTAGCGGAGTTACCTACGAGCAGTACTTC. It codes for CASSLIGTSGVTYEQYF.

V usage is TRBV7-9 and J usage is TRBJ2-7; D perhaps matches TRBD1 (5 bases). The length of the CDR3 is 13 residues. CDR1 is SEHNR and CDR2 is FQNEAQ in the germline V gene (reference sequence). Deletions cut 0 bases from V and 5 bases from J, with 8 bases between. CDR3 nucleotide sequence: TGTGCCAGCAGCTTAGCAGGCAGGGACGAGCAGTACTTC. It specifies CASSLAGRDEQYF.

The chain carries TRBV5-1 and TRBJ2-7; 7 bases map to TRBD1. This CDR3 is 14 amino acids long. The germline CDR1 and CDR2 sequences are SGHRS and YFSETQ. J gave up 0 bases and V 4 bases, and 4 bases lay outside the gene matches. CDR3 bases: TGCGCCAGCAGCGCTAGGGACAGCTCCTACGAGCAGTACTTC. This sequence encodes CASSARDSSYEQYF.

This rearrangement joins TRBV19 to TRBJ2-2, with D possibly being TRBD2 (7 bases). Germline V gives CDR1 LNHDA, CDR2 SQIVND (reference sequence). The CDR3 contains 14 residues. Trimming pared 7 bases from V and 4 bases from J, leaving 13 bases between. CDR3 sequence reads: CASINRGGTGELFF. The DNA of the CDR3 is TGTGCCAGTATTAATAGGGGGGGCACCGGGGAGCTGTTTTTT.

This chain uses TRBV7-9 with TRBJ1-3; D is unclear. The CDR3 consists of 14 residues. CDR1 is SEHNR, CDR2 FQNEAQ, per germline (reference sequence). Deletions cut 5 bases from V and 1 base from J, with 9 bases between. The chain's CDR3 is CASSPQRSGNTIYF. The CDR3 DNA reads as TGTGCCAGCAGCCCCCAACGGTCTGGAAACACCATATATTTT. Together with reference TRBV7-9 and TRBJ1-3, the CDR3 gives the full variable domain: DTGVSQNPRHKITKRGQNVTFRCDPISEHNRLYWYRQTLGQGPEFLTYFQNEAQLEKSRLLSDRFSAERPKGSFSTLEIQRTEQGDSAMYLCASSPQRSGNTIYFGEGSWLTVV.

This chain links TRBV19 with TRBJ1-3; 7 nucleotides line up with TRBD1. Unmatched junction bases numbered 6, after V lost 5 bases and J lost 2 bases. Germline values: CDR1 LNHDA, CDR2 SQIVND (reference sequence). This CDR3 spans 15 amino acids. The CDR3 nucleotides read TGTGCCAGTAGTCCGACAGGGCCCCCTGGAAACACCATATATTTT. Its protein is CASSPTGPPGNTIYF.

This chain uses TRBV3-1 (or the pseudogene TRBV3-2) with TRBJ2-3; TRBD2 is a possible D gene (5 bases). CDR3 size: 15 residues. Germline CDR1 is LGHDT and CDR2 is YNNKEL (reference sequence). Trimming left V 1 base short and J 0 bases short, with 8 bases between. CDR3 loop: CASSQGRTSTDTQYF. The CDR3 DNA reads as TGTGCCAGCAGCCAAGGTAGGACTAGCACAGATACGCAGTATTTT.

In the case of this clone: A read error may account for a junction end that differs from germline. The chain uses TRBV24-1 and TRBJ1-4; D uncertain. Germline assignment: CDR1 KGHDR and CDR2 SFDVKD. CDR3 size: 13 residues. CDR3 bases: TGTGCCACCGGTGACGGGAACGATGAAAAACTGTTTTTT. Translated: CATGDGNDEKLFF.

The chain uses TRBV6-5 and TRBJ2-6; perhaps TRBD2 as D (7 bases). CDR3 length: 14 amino acids. Germline CDR1 is MNHEY and CDR2 is SVGAGI. Deletions cut 6 bases from V and 3 bases from J, with 9 bases between. CDR3 sequence: CASRRGGGANVLTF. The CDR3 nucleotides are TGTGCCAGCAGAAGGGGGGGTGGGGCCAACGTCCTGACTTTC.

The chain links TRBV10-1 to TRBJ2-2; perhaps TRBD2 as D (5 bases). V gave up 6 bases and J gave up 6 bases, with 8 bases separating them. The germline gives CDR1 WNHNN, CDR2 SYGVQD (reference sequence). This CDR3 region has 12 residues. This CDR3 reads CASRRESGELFF. CDR3 DNA sequence: TGCGCCAGCAGGAGGGAATCCGGGGAGCTGTTTTTT.

This chain connects TRBV10-1 to TRBJ2-7; TRBD2 is a possible D gene (5 bases). V shed 2 bases and J shed 0 bases, with 14 bases lying between them. Germline values: CDR1 WNHNN, CDR2 SYGVQD (reference sequence). This CDR3 region has 16 residues. CDR3 DNA: TGCGCCAGCAGTGAGCTAGCAGCCTCAAGCTCCTACGAGCAGTACTTC. Protein product: CASSELAASSSYEQYF.

The rearrangement uses TRBV5-1 and TRBJ2-3, with 9 bases that match TRBD2. This CDR3 contains 14 residues. Germline V gene sequence: CDR1 SGHRS, CDR2 YFSETQ. The V and J ends lost 6 bases and 2 bases, in that order; junction bases with no gene match: 4. CDR3 residues: CASTASGDTDTQYF. The CDR3 coding sequence is TGCGCCAGCACCGCTAGCGGGGACACAGATACGCAGTATTTT.

V and J are TRBV28 and TRBJ1-1; tentatively, D is TRBD1 (5 bases). The CDR3 consists of 15 residues. Germline V lookup: CDR1 MDHEN, CDR2 SYDVKM. The V end was cut by 5 bases, the J end by 0 bases, with 13 bases between. The CDR3 here is CASSRRQGLNTEAFF. The DNA of the CDR3 is TGTGCCAGCAGTCGTCGGCAGGGCCTGAACACTGAAGCTTTCTTT.

This clone has only one observation. J is TRBJ2-1 and V is TRBV5-1; D may be TRBD2 (6 bases). V was trimmed by 0 bases and J by 2 bases, leaving 9 bases between them. The CDR3 has 15 residues. Germline V CDR1 and CDR2: SGHRS, YFSETQ. The CDR3 protein is CASSLELATYNEQFF. CDR3 nucleotide sequence: TGCGCCAGCAGCTTGGAACTAGCTACCTACAATGAGCAGTTCTTC.

The V gene is TRBV3-1 (or the pseudogene TRBV3-2), the J gene TRBJ2-3; 11 bases agree with TRBD1. The CDR3 has 18 amino acids. The V gene end was trimmed by 1 base and the J gene end by 3 bases; junction bases not matched to a gene: 9. Per the germline V gene, CDR1 is LGHDT and CDR2 is YNNKEL (reference sequence). CDR3 protein: CASSQVLLGTGGTDTQYF. The CDR3 DNA reads TGTGCCAGCAGCCAAGTACTGTTAGGGACAGGGGGAACAGATACGCAGTATTTT.

The chain recombines TRBV7-9 with TRBJ1-2, with D possibly being TRBD1 (6 bases). Germline CDR1 SEHNR, CDR2 FQNEAQ (reference sequence). This CDR3 has 14 residues. The V end was cut by 3 bases, the J end by 6 bases, with 14 bases between. CDR3: CASSFGRDTHGYTF. The CDR3 nucleotides are TGTGCCAGCAGCTTCGGACGGGACACTCATGGCTACACCTTC.

The genes are TRBV2 and TRBJ1-4, with D possibly TRBD1 on 5 matching bases. The CDR3 has 14 residues. The V gene's germline CDR1 is SNHLY and CDR2 FYNNEI. Deletions cut 7 bases from V and 8 bases from J, with 17 bases between. The CDR3 DNA sequence: TGTGCCAGCAAACTGGACGGGACTCGGGAAAAACTGTTTTTT. Amino acids: CASKLDGTREKLFF.

The chain couples TRBV3-1 (or the pseudogene TRBV3-2) to TRBJ1-1; D is perhaps TRBD1 (6 bases). V was shortened by 6 bases and J by 5 bases, with 16 bases between the two germline ends. The CDR3 totals 14 residues. The V gene's germline CDR1 is LGHDT and CDR2 YNNKEL (reference sequence). CDR3 DNA: TGTGCCAGCAGTCCTCAGGGGATAGGGACTGAAGCTTTCTTT. Its protein is CASSPQGIGTEAFF.

The gene calls are TRBV5-1 and TRBJ1-6; maybe TRBD1 (6 bases). Germline V gene lookup returns CDR1 SGHRS and CDR2 YFSETQ. V gave up 0 bases and J gave up 7 bases, with 11 bases separating them. The CDR3 covers 15 residues. CDR3 DNA sequence: TGCGCCAGCAGCTTGGAAGCAGGGGTGAATTCACCCCTCCACTTT. This codes for CASSLEAGVNSPLHF.

The gene calls are TRBV29-1 and TRBJ2-4, with 8 bases aligning to TRBD2. The CDR3 is 15 amino acids. CDR1 SQVTM and CDR2 ANQGSEA come from the germline V gene. V gave up 2 bases and J gave up 2 bases; unmatched junction bases: 5. The CDR3 loop reads CSVEREGDSKNIQYF. CDR3 nucleotide sequence: TGCAGCGTTGAACGGGAGGGGGACTCCAAAAACATTCAGTACTTC.

In nucleotides, the CDR3 is TGTGCCAGCAGCTTAAGGGGGCTCCAAGAGACCCAGTACTTC. It is translated as CASSLRGLQETQYF. The J gene is TRBJ2-5, the V gene TRBV7-2; 7 nucleotides agree with TRBD1. The CDR3 totals 14 residues. V lost 2 bases, J lost 1 base, and 1 base stayed unmatched. Germline CDR1 and CDR2: SGHTA and FQGNSA.

The chain employs TRBV21-1 and TRBJ1-1; the D call in the table, TRBD1, was not verified against the DNA. TRBV21-1 is labeled a pseudogene. The CDR3 spans 14 residues. CDR3 DNA: TGTGCCAGCAGCAAAGACGCAGGGCTGGGTGAAGCTTTCTTT. Translated, it gives CASSKDAGLGEAFF.

The chain uses TRBV11-2 and TRBJ1-1; D is ambiguous. The CDR3 has 15 residues. Germline V gene sequence: CDR1 SGHAT, CDR2 FQNNGV. The V gene lost 5 bases and the J gene lost 1 base, with 14 bases spanning the gap. CDR3 protein: CASSNEQMGNTEAFF. The DNA for the CDR3 is TGTGCCAGCAGCAATGAACAGATGGGGAACACTGAAGCTTTCTTT.

V usage is TRBV19 and J usage is TRBJ2-1, with 13 nucleotides matching TRBD2. The junction had 6 bases not matched to a gene; V was cut back by 4 bases and J by 3 bases. Per the germline V gene, CDR1 is LNHDA and CDR2 is SQIVND (reference sequence). The CDR3 runs to 17 residues. CDR3 DNA sequence: TGTGCCAGTAGTAGGTCGAGGACTAGCGGGAGCTACAATGAGCAGTTCTTC. This sequence encodes CASSRSRTSGSYNEQFF.

This chain uses TRBV30 with TRBJ2-5; 13 bases line up with TRBD2. CDR3 size: 17 residues. CDR1 and CDR2 (germline): GTSNPN, SVGIG (reference sequence). V was pared by 3 bases and J by 7 bases, with 14 bases of the junction left unmatched. The CDR3 DNA reads as TGTGCCTGGAGCCCACTAGCGGGAGGGGATCTTAGTAGGACCCAGTACTTC. Amino acid sequence: CAWSPLAGGDLSRTQYF.